This T cell receptor (beta chain) was recovered during a study of graft-versus-host responses after intestinal transplantation. Looking at the study overall: Recipients had multivisceral, liver-intestinal, or isolated intestinal transplants. Findings and caveats of the study: Recipient-marrow GvH clones were detected, some having first appeared in ileum or blood.

Germline loops: CDR1 ENHRY, CDR2 SYGVKD. Trimming cost V 8 bases and J 5 bases; bases outside gene matches: 8. The CDR3 covers 14 residues. Points on this clone: Antigen: not known.

The protocol was immunoSEQ multiplex PCR, while the TCRdb copy is restricted to in-frame clones and leaves out a portion. The sample has about 9,600 clones; roughly 95% are singletons. The gene calls are TRBV10-3 and TRBJ2-3, with 9 bases that match TRBD2. The clonotype was recovered from a human patient who received an intestinal transplant, so some T cells may come from the graft donor. The sample consisted of bone marrow, taken 521 days after intestinal transplantation. CDR3 DNA sequence: TGTGCCATCGGGGCGGGAGGGCCGATAGATACGCAGTATTTT. It translates to CAIGAGGPIDTQYF.